Ten or more counts support the clone carrying this T cell receptor (beta chain). This sample includes further DNA sequences coding for the same CDR3. Each patient came to thyroid surgery without any prior treatment (of any kind). The germline CDR1 and CDR2 sequences are SGHAT and FQDESV (reference sequence). The CDR3 spans 13 residues. V lost 1 base, J lost 10 bases, and 13 bases lay in between. TCRdb re-called the PCR reads via MiXCR. This table has 32,000 or so clones, about 20% appearing once. This sample is part of a study of metastatic and nonmetastatic thyroid tumors. The chain carries TRBV11-1 and TRBJ1-2; D gene ambiguous. This sequence was found in a female donor with papillary thyroid cancer or a benign thyroid nodule (not recorded which). Some clones in this sample may be carry-over from other donors' samples. Material for sequencing was blood. The CDR3 sequence: CASSLGVQSNYTF. CDR3 coding DNA: TGTGCCAGCAGCTTAGGTGTGCAGTCTAACTACACCTTC.